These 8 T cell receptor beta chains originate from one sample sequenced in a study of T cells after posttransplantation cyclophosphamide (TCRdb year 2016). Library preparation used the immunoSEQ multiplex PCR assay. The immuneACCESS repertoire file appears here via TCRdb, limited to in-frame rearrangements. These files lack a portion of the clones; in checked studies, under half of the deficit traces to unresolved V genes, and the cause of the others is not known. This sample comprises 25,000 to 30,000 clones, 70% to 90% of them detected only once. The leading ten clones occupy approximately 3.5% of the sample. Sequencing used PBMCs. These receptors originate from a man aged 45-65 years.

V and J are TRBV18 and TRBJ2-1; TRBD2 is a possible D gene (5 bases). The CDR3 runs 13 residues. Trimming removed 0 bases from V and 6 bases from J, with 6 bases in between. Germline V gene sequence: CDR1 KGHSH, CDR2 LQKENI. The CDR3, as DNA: TGTGCCAGCTCACCACCTAGCGTCAATGAGCAGTTCTTC. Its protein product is CASSPPSVNEQFF.

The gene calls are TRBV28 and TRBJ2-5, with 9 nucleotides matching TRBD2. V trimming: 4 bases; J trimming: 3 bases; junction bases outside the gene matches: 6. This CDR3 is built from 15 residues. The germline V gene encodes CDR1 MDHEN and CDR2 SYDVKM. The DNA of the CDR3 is TGTGCCAGCAGTTCCCGAGCGGGGGGCGAAGAGACCCAGTACTTC. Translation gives CASSSRAGGEETQYF.

Here the CDR3 DNA reads TGTGCCAGCAGCTCGGGACTAGCATACAACTGGGGCTATAACAATGAGCAGTTCTTC. This codes for CASSSGLAYNWGYNNEQFF. V gene TRBV7-8 combines with J gene TRBJ2-1, with 9 bases identical to TRBD2. Germline V gives CDR1 SGHVS, CDR2 FQNEAQ. This CDR3 contains 19 residues. Trimming removed 4 bases from V and 5 bases from J; junction bases left unmatched: 18.

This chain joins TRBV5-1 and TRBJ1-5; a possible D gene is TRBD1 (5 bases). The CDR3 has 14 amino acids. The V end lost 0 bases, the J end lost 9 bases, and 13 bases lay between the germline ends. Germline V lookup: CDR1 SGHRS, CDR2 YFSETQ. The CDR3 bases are TGCGCCAGCAGCTTGGAAGGGTTAAGGGGGCCCCAGCATTTT. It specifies CASSLEGLRGPQHF.

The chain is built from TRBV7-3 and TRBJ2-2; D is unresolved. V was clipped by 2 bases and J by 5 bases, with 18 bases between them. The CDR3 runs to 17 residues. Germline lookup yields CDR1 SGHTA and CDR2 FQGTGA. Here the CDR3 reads CASSLLPSLSVTGELFF. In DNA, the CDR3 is TGTGCCAGCAGCTTACTCCCATCCCTTAGTGTGACCGGGGAGCTGTTTTTT.

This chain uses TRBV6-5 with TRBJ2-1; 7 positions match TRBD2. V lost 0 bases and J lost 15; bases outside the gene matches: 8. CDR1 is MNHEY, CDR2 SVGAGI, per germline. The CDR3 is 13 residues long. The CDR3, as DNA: TGTGCCAGCAGTTACTCGGGGGAGGGGCAGGGGTTCTTC. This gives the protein CASSYSGEGQGFF.

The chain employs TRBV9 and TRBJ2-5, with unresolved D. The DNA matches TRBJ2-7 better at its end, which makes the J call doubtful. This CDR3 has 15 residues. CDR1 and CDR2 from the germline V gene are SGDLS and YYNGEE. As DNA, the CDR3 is TGTGCCAGCAGTGCGGAAGGCCGAGCTCCGCGCGAGCAGTACTTC. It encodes CASSAEGRAPREQYF.

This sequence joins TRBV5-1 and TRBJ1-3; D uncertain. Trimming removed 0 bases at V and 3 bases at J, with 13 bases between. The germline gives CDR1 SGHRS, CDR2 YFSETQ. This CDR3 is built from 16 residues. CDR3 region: CASSLGGVAVGNTIYF. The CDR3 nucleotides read TGCGCCAGCAGCTTGGGCGGGGTAGCAGTTGGAAACACCATATATTTT.